The next 5 T cell receptor beta chains were all read from a single sample in a study of radiation and T cells in renal cell carcinoma. Indicated time point: blood 4 weeks post-SBRT, at nephrectomy. Specified treatment: 15 Gy SBRT to primary tumor, nephrectomy 4 weeks later. TCRdb's table, derived via immunoSEQ multiplex PCR, lists solely in-frame clones and lacks some. This sample carries tens of thousands of clones, around three quarters of them seen once, and the ten largest clones take less than 8%. This specimen consisted of blood, obtained from a patient whose treatment included radiotherapy and nephrectomy. These receptors were collected from a man aged 60-69 years with renal cell carcinoma.

The chain couples TRBV9 to TRBJ1-2, with D unclear. There are 13 residues in the CDR3. The germline V gene encodes CDR1 SGDLS and CDR2 YYNGEE. V lost 0 bases and J 5 bases, leaving 8 bases between the germline ends. CDR3 amino acids: CASSVGTSYGYTF. CDR3 coding DNA: TGTGCCAGCAGCGTAGGGACCAGTTATGGCTACACCTTC.

This clone was detected only once. The chain recombines TRBV7-2 with TRBJ2-5, with D hard to call. The CDR3 spans 11 residues. The germline V gene has CDR1 SGHTA and CDR2 FQGNSA. Trimming cost V 5 bases and J 5 bases, with 6 bases left between them. CDR3 coding DNA: TGTGCCAGCAGCCGACGGGAGACCCAGTACTTC. Translation: CASSRRETQYF.

This clone is classed as medium-sized (0.01 to 0.1%). V and J are TRBV11-3 and TRBJ1-1; tentative D call: TRBD1 (6 bases). Germline-derived CDR1 and CDR2 are SGHNT and YENEEA. This CDR3 region has 14 residues. The V gene lost 2 bases and the J gene lost 2 bases, with 9 bases spanning the gap. CDR3 protein: CASSLQGHNTEAFF. In DNA, the CDR3 is TGTGCCAGCAGCTTACAGGGGCATAACACTGAAGCTTTCTTT.

The DNA for the CDR3 is TGCGCCAGCAGTAGACGGACTCAAGAGACCCAGTACTTC. It yields the protein CASSRRTQETQYF. V gene TRBV5-1 combines with J gene TRBJ2-5, with a weak D call TRBD2 (5 bases). Trimming stripped 5 bases from V and 2 bases from J, with 10 bases between. Germline assignment: CDR1 SGHRS and CDR2 YFSETQ. The CDR3 spans 13 residues. The full variable domain, with the rest looked up from reference TRBV5-1 and TRBJ2-5, is KAGVTQTPRYLIKTRGQQVTLSCSPISGHRSVSWYQQTPGQGLQFLFEYFSETQRNKGNFPGRFSGRQFSNSRSEMNVSTLELGDSALYLCASSRRTQETQYFGPGTRLLVL.

This rearrangement joins TRBV6-6 to TRBJ2-2, with D unresolved. Germline lookup yields CDR1 MNHNY and CDR2 SVGAGI (reference sequence). The CDR3 spans 12 residues. V was cut by 6 bases and J by 6 bases, with 8 bases left in between. In DNA form, the CDR3 reads TGTGCCAGCAGCCTACTCCCCGGGGAGCTGTTTTTT. This sequence encodes CASSLLPGELFF.